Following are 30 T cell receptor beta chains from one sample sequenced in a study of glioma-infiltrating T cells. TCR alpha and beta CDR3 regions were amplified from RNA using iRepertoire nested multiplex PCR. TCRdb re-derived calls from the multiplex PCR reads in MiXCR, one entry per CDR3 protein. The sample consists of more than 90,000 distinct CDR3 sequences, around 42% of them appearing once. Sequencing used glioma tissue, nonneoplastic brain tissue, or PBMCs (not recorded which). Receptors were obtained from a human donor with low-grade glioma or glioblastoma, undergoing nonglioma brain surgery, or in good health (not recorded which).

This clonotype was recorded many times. This CDR3 reads CASSLTSSYNSPLHF. DNA for the CDR3: TGCGCCAGCAGCTTGACATCCTCCTATAATTCACCCCTCCACTTT. This rearrangement joins TRBV5-1 to TRBJ1-6; unclear D gene. This CDR3 region has 15 residues. V lost 1 base, J lost 0 bases, and 5 bases lay in between. Germline V gene data show CDR1 as SGHRS and CDR2 as YFSETQ.

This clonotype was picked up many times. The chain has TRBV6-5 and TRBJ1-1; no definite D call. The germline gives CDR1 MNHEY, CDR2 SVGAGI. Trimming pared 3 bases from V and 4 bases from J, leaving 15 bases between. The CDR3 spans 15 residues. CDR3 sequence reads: CASSYITVWPTEAFF. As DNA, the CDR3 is TGTGCCAGCAGTTATATCACAGTCTGGCCCACTGAAGCTTTCTTT.

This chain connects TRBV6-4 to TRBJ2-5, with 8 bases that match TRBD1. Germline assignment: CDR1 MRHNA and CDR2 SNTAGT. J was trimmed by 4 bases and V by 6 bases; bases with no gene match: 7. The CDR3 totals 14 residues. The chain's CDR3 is CASRRQGSTETQYF. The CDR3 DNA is TGTGCCAGCAGGAGACAGGGGAGCACAGAGACCCAGTACTTC.

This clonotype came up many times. The CDR3 DNA sequence: TGCGCCAGCAGCTTGTTGATCGGGCCCAGCTCCTACGAGCAGTACTTC. This gives the protein CASSLLIGPSSYEQYF. This chain links TRBV5-1 with TRBJ2-7; D not certain. V was pared by 1 base and J by 0 bases, with 14 bases between. There are 16 residues in the CDR3. The germline CDR1 and CDR2 sequences are SGHRS and YFSETQ.

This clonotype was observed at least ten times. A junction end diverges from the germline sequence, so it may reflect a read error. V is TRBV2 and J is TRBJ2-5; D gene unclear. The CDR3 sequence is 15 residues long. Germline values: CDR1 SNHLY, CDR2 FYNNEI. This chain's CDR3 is CASSDPREFQEAQYF. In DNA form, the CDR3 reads TGTGCCAGCAGTGATCCTAGAGAGTTTCAAGAGGCCCAGTACTTC.

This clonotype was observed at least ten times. The CDR3 region has the DNA TGTGCCAGCAGTGTAGCAGGGGGCTATGGCTACACCTTC. This codes for CASSVAGGYGYTF. This chain uses TRBV2 with TRBJ1-2; 7 bases map to TRBD1. V shed 4 bases and J 4 bases; nucleotides not matched to a gene: 3. CDR1 and CDR2 (germline): SNHLY, FYNNEI. The CDR3 sequence is 13 residues long.

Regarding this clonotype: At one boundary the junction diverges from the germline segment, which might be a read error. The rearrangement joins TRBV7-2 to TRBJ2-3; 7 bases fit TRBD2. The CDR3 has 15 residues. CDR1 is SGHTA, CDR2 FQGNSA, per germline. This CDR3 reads CVSSFQRGSTDKQYF. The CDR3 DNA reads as TGTGTCAGCAGCTTCCAGCGGGGTAGCACAGATAAGCAGTATTTT.

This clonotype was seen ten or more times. CDR3 sequence (DNA): TGCAGCGTCGTAATAATCTCACCGGGATACGAGCAGTACTTC. This translates into CSVVIISPGYEQYF. This rearrangement joins TRBV29-1 to TRBJ2-7, with a weak D call TRBD2 (5 bases). V was trimmed by 6 bases and J by 4 bases, leaving 19 bases between them. In germline, CDR1 is SQVTM, CDR2 ANQGSEA. CDR3 size: 14 residues.

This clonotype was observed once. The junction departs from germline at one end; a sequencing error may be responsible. The CDR3 nucleotides are TGTGCCACCAGCACTGGGACGACTGGAGACACCATATATTTT. As protein: CATSTGTTGDTIYF. The chain is built from TRBV15 and TRBJ1-3; a weak D match, TRBD1 (5 bases). The CDR3 runs to 14 residues. Germline-derived CDR1 and CDR2 are LNHNV and YYDKDF (reference sequence).

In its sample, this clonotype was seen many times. As DNA, the CDR3 is TGTGCCAGCAGTTTAAGCAGCTCTGGAAACACCATATATTTT. Its translation is CASSLSSSGNTIYF. This sequence joins TRBV28 and TRBJ1-3; D call uncertain. The CDR3 contains 14 residues. The V end lost 2 bases, the J end lost 0 bases, and 5 bases lay between the germline ends. Per the germline V gene, CDR1 is MDHEN and CDR2 is SYDVKM.

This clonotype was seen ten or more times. The CDR3 region is CASSSSVGQRTGGYTF. Here the CDR3 DNA reads TGTGCCAGTAGTTCATCCGTGGGACAGAGAACTGGTGGCTACACCTTC. The chain combines TRBV19 with TRBJ1-2, with 7 bases lining up with TRBD1. This CDR3 comprises 16 residues. The V gene end was trimmed by 5 bases and the J gene end by 7 bases; junction bases not matched to a gene: 16. From germline, CDR1 is LNHDA and CDR2 SQIVND (reference sequence).

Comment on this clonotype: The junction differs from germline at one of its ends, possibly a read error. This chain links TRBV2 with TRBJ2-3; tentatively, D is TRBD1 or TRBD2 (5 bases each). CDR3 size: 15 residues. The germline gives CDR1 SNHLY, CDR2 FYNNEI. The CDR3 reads CASSRAPGITDTQYF. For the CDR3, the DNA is TGTGCCAGCAGCAGGGCGCCGGGAATCACAGATACTCAGTATTTT.

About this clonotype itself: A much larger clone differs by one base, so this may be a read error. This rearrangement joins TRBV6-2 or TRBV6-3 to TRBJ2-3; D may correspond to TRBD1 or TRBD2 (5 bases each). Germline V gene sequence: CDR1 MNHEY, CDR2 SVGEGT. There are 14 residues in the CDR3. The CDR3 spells CASRHKGETDTKYF. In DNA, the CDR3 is TGTGCCAGCAGACATAAAGGGGAGACAGATACGAAGTATTTT.

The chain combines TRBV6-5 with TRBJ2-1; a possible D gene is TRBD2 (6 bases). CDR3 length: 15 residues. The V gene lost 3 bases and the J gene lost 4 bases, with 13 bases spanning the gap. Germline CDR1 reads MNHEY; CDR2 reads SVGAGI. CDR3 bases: TGTGCCAGCAGTTATCGAGAGGGAGGATACAATGAGCAGTTCTTC. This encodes CASSYREGGYNEQFF.

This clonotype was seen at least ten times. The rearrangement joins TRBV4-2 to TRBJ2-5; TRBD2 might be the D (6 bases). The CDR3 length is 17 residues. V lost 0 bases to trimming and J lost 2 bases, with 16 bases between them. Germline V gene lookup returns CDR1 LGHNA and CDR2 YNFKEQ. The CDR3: CASSQDLSGLLQETQYF. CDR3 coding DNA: TGTGCCAGCAGCCAAGATCTTTCTGGACTACTACAAGAGACCCAGTACTTC.

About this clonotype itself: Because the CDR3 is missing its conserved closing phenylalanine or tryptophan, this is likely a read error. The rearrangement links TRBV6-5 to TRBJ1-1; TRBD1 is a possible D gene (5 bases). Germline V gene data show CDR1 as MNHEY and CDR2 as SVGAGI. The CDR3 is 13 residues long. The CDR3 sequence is CASSYGANTKAFY. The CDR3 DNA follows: TGTGCCAGCAGTTACGGGGCGAACACTAAAGCTTTCTAT.

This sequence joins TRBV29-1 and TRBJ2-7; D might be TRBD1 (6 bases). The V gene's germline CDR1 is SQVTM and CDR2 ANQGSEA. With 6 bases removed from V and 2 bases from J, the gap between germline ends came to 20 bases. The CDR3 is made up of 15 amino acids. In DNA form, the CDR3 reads TGCAGCGTCCAACAGGGCTCTAACCGTCCCTACGAGCAGTACTTC. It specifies CSVQQGSNRPYEQYF.

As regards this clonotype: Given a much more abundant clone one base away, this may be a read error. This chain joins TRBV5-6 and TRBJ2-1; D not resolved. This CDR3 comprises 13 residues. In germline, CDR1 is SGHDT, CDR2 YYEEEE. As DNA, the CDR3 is TGTGCCAGCAGCTTCAGTAACGTGGACGAGCAGCTCTTC. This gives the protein CASSFSNVDEQLF.

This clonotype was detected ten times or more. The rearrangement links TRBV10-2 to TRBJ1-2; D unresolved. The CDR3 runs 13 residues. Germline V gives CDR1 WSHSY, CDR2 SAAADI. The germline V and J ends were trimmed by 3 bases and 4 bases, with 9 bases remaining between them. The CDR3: CASSDQQIYGYTF. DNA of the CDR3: TGCGCCAGCAGTGATCAGCAGATCTATGGCTACACCTTC.

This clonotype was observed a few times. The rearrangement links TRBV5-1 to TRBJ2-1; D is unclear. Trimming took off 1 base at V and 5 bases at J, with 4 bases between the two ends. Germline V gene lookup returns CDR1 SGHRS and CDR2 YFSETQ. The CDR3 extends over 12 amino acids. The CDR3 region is CASSLPHNEQFF. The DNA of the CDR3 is TGCGCCAGCAGCTTGCCCCACAATGAGCAGTTCTTC.

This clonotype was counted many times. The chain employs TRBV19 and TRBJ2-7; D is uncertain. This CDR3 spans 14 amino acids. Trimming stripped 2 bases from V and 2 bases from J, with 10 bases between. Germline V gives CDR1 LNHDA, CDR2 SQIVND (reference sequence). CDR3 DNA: TGTGCCAGTAGTATAAGTAAGGAAGCCTACGAGCAGTACTTC. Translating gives CASSISKEAYEQYF.

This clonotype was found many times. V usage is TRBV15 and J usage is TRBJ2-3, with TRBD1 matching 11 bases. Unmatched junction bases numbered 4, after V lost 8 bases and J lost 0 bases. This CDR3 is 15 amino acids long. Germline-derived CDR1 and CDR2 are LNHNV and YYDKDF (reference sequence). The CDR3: CATSGQGASTDTQYF. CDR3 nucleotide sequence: TGTGCCACCTCCGGACAGGGGGCTAGCACAGATACGCAGTATTTT.

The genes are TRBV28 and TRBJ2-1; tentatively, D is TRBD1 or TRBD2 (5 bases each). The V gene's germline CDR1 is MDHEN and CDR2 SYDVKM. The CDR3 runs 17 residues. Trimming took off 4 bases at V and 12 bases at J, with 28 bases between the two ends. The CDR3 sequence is CASSYPLGVAGVVRQFF. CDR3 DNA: TGTGCCAGCAGTTACCCCCTGGGGGTAGCAGGAGTGGTACGGCAGTTCTTC.

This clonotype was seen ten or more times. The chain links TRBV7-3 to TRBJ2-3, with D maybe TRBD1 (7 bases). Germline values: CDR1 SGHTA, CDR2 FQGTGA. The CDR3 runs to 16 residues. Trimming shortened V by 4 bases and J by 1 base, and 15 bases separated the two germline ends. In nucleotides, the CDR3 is TGTGCCAGCAGCTCGACTACAGGGGAGGGCACAGATACGCAGTATTTT. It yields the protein CASSSTTGEGTDTQYF. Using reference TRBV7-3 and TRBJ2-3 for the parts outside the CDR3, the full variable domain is GAGVSQTPSNKVTEKGKYVELRCDPISGHTALYWYRQSLGQGPEFLIYFQGTGAADDSGLPNDRFFAVRPEGSVSTLKIQRTERGDSAVYLCASSSTTGEGTDTQYFGPGTRLTVL.

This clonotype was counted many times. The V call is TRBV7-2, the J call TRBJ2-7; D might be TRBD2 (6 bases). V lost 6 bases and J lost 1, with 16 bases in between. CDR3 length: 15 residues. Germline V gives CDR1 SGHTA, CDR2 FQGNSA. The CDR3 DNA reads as TGTGCCAGCAGGGGCTACACCGGGACTTCCTACGAGCAGTACTTC. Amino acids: CASRGYTGTSYEQYF.

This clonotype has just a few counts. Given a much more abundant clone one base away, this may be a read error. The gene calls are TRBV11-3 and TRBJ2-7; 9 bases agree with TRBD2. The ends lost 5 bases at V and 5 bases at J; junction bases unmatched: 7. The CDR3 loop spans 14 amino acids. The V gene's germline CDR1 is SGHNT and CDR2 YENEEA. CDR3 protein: CASSRIAGVHEQYF. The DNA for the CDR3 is TGTGCCAGCAGCCGGATAGCGGGAGTGCACGAGCAGTACTTC. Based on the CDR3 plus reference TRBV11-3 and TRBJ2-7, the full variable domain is EAGVVQSPRYKIIEKKQPVAFWCNPISGHNTLYWYLQNLGQGPELLIRYENEEAVDDSQLPKDRFSAERLKGVDSTLKIQPAELGDSAVYLCASSRIAGVHEQYFGPGTRLTVT.

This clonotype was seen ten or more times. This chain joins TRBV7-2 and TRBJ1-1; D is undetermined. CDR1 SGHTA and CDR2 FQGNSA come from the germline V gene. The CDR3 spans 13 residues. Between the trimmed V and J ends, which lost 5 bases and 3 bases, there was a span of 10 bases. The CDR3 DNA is TGTGCCAGCAGCCGTAGGACGGACACTGAAGCTTTCTTT. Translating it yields CASSRRTDTEAFF.

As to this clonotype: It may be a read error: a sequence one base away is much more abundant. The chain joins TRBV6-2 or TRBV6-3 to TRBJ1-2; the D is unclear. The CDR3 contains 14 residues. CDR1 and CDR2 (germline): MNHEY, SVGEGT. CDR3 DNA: TGTGCCAGCACCGACCTGACGGGGAGCCATGGCTACCCCTTC. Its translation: CASTDLTGSHGYPF.

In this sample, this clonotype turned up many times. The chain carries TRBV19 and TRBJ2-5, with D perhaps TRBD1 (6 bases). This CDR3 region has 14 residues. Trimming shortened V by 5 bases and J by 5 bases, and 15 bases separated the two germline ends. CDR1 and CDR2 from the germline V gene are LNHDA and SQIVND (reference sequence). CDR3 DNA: TGTGCCAGTAGTTTCTCCAGGGGAATGGAGACCCAGTACTTC. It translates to CASSFSRGMETQYF.

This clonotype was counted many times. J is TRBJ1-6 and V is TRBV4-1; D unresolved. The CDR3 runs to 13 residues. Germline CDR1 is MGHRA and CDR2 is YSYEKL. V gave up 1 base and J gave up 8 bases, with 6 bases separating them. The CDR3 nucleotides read TGCGCCAGCAGCCAAGTGAAGGATTCACCCCTCCACTTT. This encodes CASSQVKDSPLHF.